This T cell receptor beta chain was found in a study of beta chain features in type 1 diabetes. Study context: Sorted cell examination encompassed 85 million to 130 million cells across all samples.

Overall study results and limits: People with Type 1 diabetes carried modestly yet significantly shorter TCRB CDR3s in all four CD4+ subsets. The naive, central memory and Treg TCRB repertoires looked more alike in patients than they did in healthy donors. PCR might favor shorter templates, equally in patients and controls.

Every bit of the isolated RNA underwent reverse transcription, so sequencing read expressed TCRB transcripts. This table comes from immunoSEQ multiplex PCR, and its TCRdb copy is limited to in-frame clones, with some not included. The sample lists 160,000 or so clones; around 9.7% were seen once. For this clone: Its antigen remains unidentified.

Cells sorted by CD45RO/CCR7/CD25/CD127/CD95/CD27 comprised CD4+ naive, central memory, regulatory and stem cell-like memory cells. The sequence was collected from a woman aged 30 to 39 with type 1 diabetes. Sequenced sample: central memory CD4+ T cells from blood.

The CDR3 sequence: CASSLLAANSYEQYF. CDR3 DNA: TGCGCCAGCAGCTTGCTAGCGGCTAACTCCTACGAGCAGTACTTC. The rearrangement uses TRBV5-1 and TRBJ2-7; 7 bases line up with TRBD2. CDR3 length: 15 amino acids. Germline values: CDR1 SGHRS, CDR2 YFSETQ. Trimming at V came to 1 base and at J to 0 bases, leaving 4 bases not matched to a gene.